Described below is a single T cell receptor beta chain sequence and its context. These data originate in a study of blood T cell repertoires in COVID-19. As processed by the authors: From reference gene primer amplification, estimates of nucleated cell counts were derived. Using immunoSEQ multiplex PCR, the repertoire was profiled, and TCRdb retains in-frame clones only, with some absent. V and J calls plus clone size are reproduced from that table; the DNA served to infer D and trimming. The table has under 300,000 clones, approximately 84% seen once; the top ten hold roughly 1.5%. Seattle cases were enrolled at active infection and followed longitudinally. The CDR3 is made up of 13 amino acids. Trimming cost V 2 bases and J 5 bases, with 7 bases left between them. Germline CDR1 reads SGHTA; CDR2 reads FQGTGA.

The receptor was derived from a human donor with COVID-19, enrolled during active disease. The donor label of this sample is uncertain. This rearrangement joins TRBV7-3 to TRBJ2-1; no reliable D call. Sample: peripheral blood. The DNA of the CDR3 is TGTGCCAGCAGCTTAGGTTACAACAATGAGCAGTTCTTC. Translation: CASSLGYNNEQFF. Using reference TRBV7-3 and TRBJ2-1 for the parts outside the CDR3, the full variable domain is GAGVSQTPSNKVTEKGKYVELRCDPISGHTALYWYRQSLGQGPEFLIYFQGTGAADDSGLPNDRFFAVRPEGSVSTLKIQRTERGDSAVYLCASSLGYNNEQFFGPGTRLTVL.